The 28 T cell receptor beta chains below were found in one sample sequenced in a study of cytomegalovirus exposure and HLA in healthy donors. PCR primers comprised 60 Vbeta and 13 Jbeta primers. Profiling relied on immunoSEQ multiplex PCR, and the TCRdb table lists in-frame clones only, not all of them. The data show about 130,000 clones, with about 78% seen just once and 1% to 1.5% held by the top ten. The sequenced sample consisted of PBMCs. Every receptor here comes from a man aged 45-65 years in good health and CMV-seronegative.

The chain recombines TRBV11-2 with TRBJ2-7, with D possibly being TRBD2 (6 bases). This CDR3 is built from 14 residues. Germline lookup yields CDR1 SGHAT and CDR2 FQNNGV. V was pared by 6 bases and J by 6 bases, with 18 bases between. In DNA, the CDR3 is TGTGCCAGCAGAACGAGGAGGGACGAGGGCGAGCAGTACTTC. It encodes CASRTRRDEGEQYF.

This clone has just one count. The V and J genes are TRBV19 and TRBJ1-1; a possible D gene is TRBD1 (6 bases). This CDR3 has 13 residues. Germline CDR1 and CDR2: LNHDA and SQIVND (reference sequence). The V end was cut by 8 bases, the J end by 3 bases, with 13 bases between. The CDR3 loop is CASLGAGDTEAFF. CDR3 DNA: TGTGCCAGTTTGGGGGCAGGGGACACTGAAGCTTTCTTT.

This rearrangement joins TRBV7-9 to TRBJ1-5; D is perhaps TRBD1 (6 bases). Germline loops: CDR1 SEHNR, CDR2 FQNEAQ (reference sequence). Trimming cost V 3 bases and J 3 bases, with 12 bases left between them. This CDR3 has 15 residues. The CDR3 DNA follows: TGTGCCAGCAGCTTTGGGGACACTAACAATCAGCCCCAGCATTTT. Its translation is CASSFGDTNNQPQHF.

The rearrangement uses TRBV6-1 and TRBJ2-5; TRBD2 agrees at 7 bases. Per the germline V gene, CDR1 is MNHNS and CDR2 is SASEGT. The CDR3 loop spans 15 amino acids. Trimming took 5 bases from V and 5 from J; bases not matched to a gene: 11. CDR3 sequence reads: CASSRGRAPLETQYF. CDR3 sequence (DNA): TGTGCCAGCAGTCGAGGGAGGGCACCTTTGGAGACCCAGTACTTC.

The rearrangement uses TRBV19 and TRBJ1-5; TRBD1 aligns across 8 bases. This CDR3 region has 14 residues. Germline-derived CDR1 and CDR2 are LNHDA and SQIVND (reference sequence). The trim removed 3 bases at V and 7 bases at J, leaving 5 bases unmatched. In nucleotides, the CDR3 is TGTGCCAGTAGTATCAGGGGGCTGGGGCAGCCCCAGCATTTT. It translates to CASSIRGLGQPQHF.

The count of this clone is one. The J gene is TRBJ2-7, the V gene TRBV27; D possibly corresponds to TRBD1 (6 bases). V was shortened by 6 bases and J by 0 bases, with 12 bases between the two germline ends. The V gene's germline CDR1 is MNHEY and CDR2 SMNVEV (reference sequence). The CDR3 is 14 residues long. As DNA, the CDR3 is TGTGCCAGCAGGATCCGGGACAACTCCTACGAGCAGTACTTC. Amino acid sequence: CASRIRDNSYEQYF.

The chain is built from TRBV7-2 and TRBJ2-1, with 8 bases identical to TRBD1. The CDR3 runs to 16 residues. V trimming: 0 bases; J trimming: 0 bases; junction bases outside the gene matches: 1. Germline V gene lookup returns CDR1 SGHTA and CDR2 FQGNSA. The CDR3 bases are TGTGCCAGCAGCTTAGCTACAGGGGGCTCCTACAATGAGCAGTTCTTC. Translation gives CASSLATGGSYNEQFF.

This clone was seen a handful of times. The chain is built from TRBV5-4 and TRBJ2-7; TRBD2 matches 13 bases. This CDR3 has 14 amino acids. With 5 bases clipped from V and 4 bases from J, the junction kept 3 bases outside the gene matches. Looked up from germline, CDR1 is SGHNT and CDR2 is YYREEE (reference sequence). CDR3 residues: CASSKTSGRYEQYF. The CDR3 bases are TGTGCCAGCAGTAAGACTAGCGGGAGGTACGAGCAGTACTTC.

This clone was found a few times. The gene calls are TRBV2 and TRBJ1-1; the D is unclear. Germline-derived CDR1 and CDR2 are SNHLY and FYNNEI. The V and J ends lost 7 bases and 10 bases respectively, with 19 bases between them. This CDR3 has 13 residues. The CDR3 here is CASNTEVQVRAFF. The CDR3 DNA sequence: TGTGCCAGCAACACGGAGGTTCAGGTGAGAGCTTTCTTT.

The CDR3 region has the DNA TGTGCCAGTAGTAAGCCCTCAACTACCAATGAGCAGTTCTTC. This encodes CASSKPSTTNEQFF. The chain carries TRBV19 and TRBJ2-1, with D uncertain. The CDR3 has 14 residues. Germline assignment: CDR1 LNHDA and CDR2 SQIVND (reference sequence). Deletions cut 4 bases from V and 6 bases from J, with 13 bases between.

V usage is TRBV2 and J usage is TRBJ1-2, with 10 bases identical to TRBD1. Germline lookup yields CDR1 SNHLY and CDR2 FYNNEI. The CDR3 has 16 residues. Trimming at V came to 5 bases and at J to 8 bases, leaving 14 bases not matched to a gene. CDR3 coding DNA: TGTGCCAGCAGTCGACGGGGGGACAGGGGCGTTAGAGGCTACACCTTC. Translation: CASSRRGDRGVRGYTF.

The rearrangement uses TRBV11-3 and TRBJ1-3; D call uncertain. This CDR3 spans 13 amino acids. Germline V gene data show CDR1 as SGHNT and CDR2 as YENEEA. The germline V and J ends were trimmed by 5 bases and 4 bases, with 9 bases remaining between them. CDR3 amino acids: CASSSGGGNTIYF. The DNA of the CDR3 is TGTGCCAGCAGCAGTGGAGGGGGAAACACCATATATTTT.

J is TRBJ2-7 and V is TRBV5-4; 11 bases map to TRBD2. There are 15 residues in the CDR3. Trimming cost V 1 base and J 3 bases; bases outside gene matches: 3. Germline CDR1 reads SGHNT; CDR2 reads YYREEE (reference sequence). The CDR3 DNA is TGTGCCAGCAGCTTGCTAGCGGGAGGTAACTACGAGCAGTACTTC. Translating gives CASSLLAGGNYEQYF.

This clone came up once. This chain joins TRBV15 and TRBJ2-2, with D possibly TRBD2 on 6 matching bases. CDR3 length: 13 residues. The V end was cut by 3 bases, the J end by 6 bases, with 8 bases between. Germline CDR1 reads LNHNV; CDR2 reads YYDKDF (reference sequence). CDR3 DNA sequence: TGTGCCACCAGCAGGGGACTCGCCGGGGAGCTGTTTTTT. Amino acids: CATSRGLAGELFF. The whole variable domain, remainder taken from reference TRBV15 and TRBJ2-2, is DAMVIQNPRYQVTQFGKPVTLSCSQTLNHNVMYWYQQKSSQAPKLLFHYYDKDFNNEADTPDNFQSRRPNTSFCFLDIRSPGLGDTAMYLCATSRGLAGELFFGEGSRLTVL.

This clone was observed a few times. The chain links TRBV6-6 to TRBJ2-5; the D gene is possibly TRBD1 (6 bases). The germline V gene encodes CDR1 MNHNY and CDR2 SVGAGI (reference sequence). Trimming left V 2 bases short and J 3 bases short, with 7 bases between. This CDR3 is 13 amino acids long. CDR3 in DNA: TGTGCCAGCAGTTACACAGGGAAAGAGACCCAGTACTTC. It translates to CASSYTGKETQYF.

A few counts support this clone. The chain joins TRBV28 to TRBJ2-5, with 13 bases lining up with TRBD2. From germline, CDR1 is MDHEN and CDR2 SYDVKM. V trimming: 7 bases; J trimming: 7 bases; junction bases outside the gene matches: 12. The CDR3 runs 16 residues. CDR3 amino acids: CASKLGLAGEGGTQYF. The CDR3 coding sequence is TGTGCCAGCAAACTTGGACTAGCGGGAGAGGGGGGGACCCAGTACTTC. The whole variable domain, remainder taken from reference TRBV28 and TRBJ2-5, is DVKVTQSSRYLVKRTGEKVFLECVQDMDHENMFWYRQDPGLGLRLIYFSYDVKMKEKGDIPEGYSVSREKKERFSLILESASTNQTSMYLCASKLGLAGEGGTQYFGPGTRLLVL.

The chain couples TRBV9 to TRBJ2-7; 7 bases map to TRBD2. The junction had 6 bases not matched to a gene; V was cut back by 0 bases and J by 3 bases. The CDR3 has 15 amino acids. Germline V lookup: CDR1 SGDLS, CDR2 YYNGEE. CDR3 residues: CASSVARLAVYEQYF. The DNA for the CDR3 is TGTGCCAGCAGCGTAGCTAGGCTAGCGGTCTACGAGCAGTACTTC.

The genes are TRBV5-4 and TRBJ2-3; possible D gene TRBD1, 6 bases. Trimming left V 2 bases short and J 4 bases short, with 11 bases between. From germline, CDR1 is SGHNT and CDR2 YYREEE (reference sequence). CDR3 size: 14 residues. The CDR3 DNA reads as TGTGCCAGCAGCTTAACAGGGTATGCAGATACGCAGTATTTT. Protein: CASSLTGYADTQYF.

This chain joins TRBV5-1 and TRBJ2-7; no definite D call. Germline CDR1 and CDR2: SGHRS and YFSETQ. The CDR3 sequence is 13 residues long. V shed 0 bases and J shed 4 bases, with 8 bases lying between them. CDR3 nucleotides: TGCGCCAGCAGCTTGGTGACAAATTACGAGCAGTACTTC. Encoded protein: CASSLVTNYEQYF.

The chain carries TRBV11-2 and TRBJ2-5, with 9 bases lining up with TRBD1. The CDR3 has 15 amino acids. V lost 4 bases, J lost 1 base, and 4 bases stayed unmatched. CDR1 and CDR2 (germline): SGHAT, FQNNGV. The CDR3 loop is CASSYPTGGQETQYF. Here the CDR3 DNA reads TGTGCCAGCAGCTATCCGACAGGGGGCCAAGAGACCCAGTACTTC. The full variable domain, rest sourced from reference TRBV11-2 and TRBJ2-5, is EAGVAQSPRYKIIEKRQSVAFWCNPISGHATLYWYQQILGQGPKLLIQFQNNGVVDDSQLPKDRFSAERLKGVDSTLKIQPAKLEDSAVYLCASSYPTGGQETQYFGPGTRLLVL.

The chain uses TRBV5-1 and TRBJ1-2; TRBD1 might be the D (5 bases). CDR1 is SGHRS and CDR2 is YFSETQ in the germline V gene. The CDR3 sequence is 15 residues long. Deletions cut 3 bases from V and 3 bases from J, with 15 bases between. CDR3 coding DNA: TGCGCCAGCAGCTCTGGAGGGGCGATACACTATGGCTACACCTTC. Translated: CASSSGGAIHYGYTF.

This clone was counted a few times. The CDR3 is CASSPIQETDTQYF. CDR3 bases: TGTGCCAGCAGCCCCATACAGGAAACAGATACGCAGTATTTT. The chain couples TRBV7-9 to TRBJ2-3; TRBD1 is a possible D gene (5 bases). CDR1 and CDR2 from the germline V gene are SEHNR and FQNEAQ (reference sequence). The V end lost 5 bases, the J end lost 3 bases, and 12 bases lay between the germline ends. CDR3 length equals 14 residues.

The gene calls are TRBV6-1 and TRBJ2-7; D is undetermined. The CDR3 totals 11 residues. V gave up 3 bases and J gave up 6 bases, with 6 bases separating them. Germline loops: CDR1 MNHNS, CDR2 SASEGT. CDR3 loop: CASSDLSEQYF. DNA of the CDR3: TGTGCCAGCAGTGATCTCTCCGAGCAGTACTTC.

This chain connects TRBV9 to TRBJ1-2; the D is unclear. This CDR3 contains 13 residues. The V gene's germline CDR1 is SGDLS and CDR2 YYNGEE. V dropped 0 bases and J dropped 0 bases, with 3 bases sitting between them. The CDR3 nucleotides are TGTGCCAGCAGCGTAGCCGCTAACTATGGCTACACCTTC. Protein sequence: CASSVAANYGYTF.

This clone was seen a few times. V and J are TRBV30 and TRBJ2-3; a possible D gene is TRBD2 (7 bases). The CDR3 contains 15 residues. The V end was cut by 6 bases, the J end by 3 bases, with 19 bases between. Germline V gives CDR1 GTSNPN, CDR2 SVGIG (reference sequence). For the CDR3, the DNA is TGTGCCTGCACCCATGGCGGGGGCCGGACAGATACGCAGTATTTT. Translated: CACTHGGGRTDTQYF.

The V and J genes are TRBV6-5 and TRBJ2-7; 12 nucleotides agree with TRBD2. CDR3 length: 14 residues. CDR1 and CDR2 (germline): MNHEY, SVGAGI. V lost 6 bases and J lost 7; bases outside the gene matches: 7. CDR3 sequence reads: CASRRTSGIQEQYF. The CDR3 DNA reads TGTGCCAGCAGACGGACTAGCGGGATCCAAGAGCAGTACTTC.

The J gene is TRBJ2-7, the V gene TRBV18; no clear D. V was shortened by 5 bases and J by 3 bases, with 8 bases between the two germline ends. CDR3 length equals 12 residues. Looked up from germline, CDR1 is KGHSH and CDR2 is LQKENI. The CDR3: CASSSNSYEQYF. Written as DNA, the CDR3 is TGTGCCAGCTCAAGCAACAGCTACGAGCAGTACTTC.

Only a few counts were recorded for this clone. The chain couples TRBV5-4 to TRBJ1-1, with D perhaps matching TRBD1 (6 bases). Germline CDR1 reads SGHNT; CDR2 reads YYREEE (reference sequence). Trimming shortened V by 4 bases and J by 1 base, and 11 bases separated the two germline ends. CDR3 length: 14 residues. In nucleotides, the CDR3 is TGTGCCAGCAGCATAAAGACAGGGAACACTGAAGCTTTCTTT. Translated: CASSIKTGNTEAFF. The whole variable domain, filled in from reference TRBV5-4 and TRBJ1-1, reads ETGVTQSPTHLIKTRGQQVTLRCSSQSGHNTVSWYQQALGQGPQFIFQYYREEENGRGNFPPRFSGLQFPNYSSELNVNALELDDSALYLCASSIKTGNTEAFFGQGTRLTVV.